A single sample is the source of the 26 T cell receptor beta chains below, sequenced in a study of T cells in Graves' hyperthyroidism and ophthalmopathy. TCR beta CDR3 regions were amplified from RNA. The study used the HTBI primer set for a first-round RT-PCR of the TCR CDR3. Each CDR3 protein is one row after TCRdb ran MiXCR on the multiplex PCR reads. The table has approximately 560,000 distinct CDR3 sequences, around 45% seen once. Input material: peripheral blood or thyroid tissue (not recorded which). The source is a woman aged 18-35 years with Graves' hyperthyroidism.

This clonotype was picked up many times. The chain couples TRBV12-3 or TRBV12-4 to TRBJ1-6; D unresolved. The CDR3 covers 14 residues. Trimming took 5 bases from V and 5 from J, leaving 10 bases between them. This CDR3 reads CASSPSVDNSPLHF. The DNA of the CDR3 is TGTGCCAGCAGTCCCAGTGTAGATAATTCACCCCTCCACTTT.

V and J are TRBV15 and TRBJ2-7, with 8 nucleotides matching TRBD1. Germline V gene sequence: CDR1 LNHNV, CDR2 YYDKDF (reference sequence). Trimming took 4 bases from V and 1 from J; bases not matched to a gene: 6. This CDR3 region has 15 residues. CDR3 nucleotides: TGTGCCACCAGCATACTCGGACAGGGATCCTACGAGCAGTACTTC. Protein product: CATSILGQGSYEQYF.

This clonotype has at least ten counts. The chain combines TRBV7-2 with TRBJ2-7; TRBD2 agrees at 11 bases. The CDR3 is made up of 15 amino acids. In germline, CDR1 is SGHTA, CDR2 FQGNSA. After removal of 1 base from V and 2 bases from J, the junction contained 1 base not matched to a gene. The CDR3 DNA reads as TGTGCCAGCAGCTTAGGACTAGCGGGACCCTACGAGCAGTACTTC. This codes for CASSLGLAGPYEQYF.

The genes are TRBV5-4 and TRBJ2-7, with D tentatively TRBD1 (6 bases). Germline assignment: CDR1 SGHNT and CDR2 YYREEE (reference sequence). The CDR3 sequence is 14 residues long. V lost 5 bases, J lost 4 bases, and 16 bases lay in between. CDR3 residues: CASRVGQGTYEQYF. As DNA, the CDR3 is TGTGCCAGCAGGGTGGGGCAGGGGACGTACGAGCAGTACTTC. Looking up the rest from reference TRBV5-4 and TRBJ2-7 gives the full variable domain: ETGVTQSPTHLIKTRGQQVTLRCSSQSGHNTVSWYQQALGQGPQFIFQYYREEENGRGNFPPRFSGLQFPNYSSELNVNALELDDSALYLCASRVGQGTYEQYFGPGTRLTVT.

This clonotype has at least ten counts. This chain links TRBV7-9 with TRBJ2-5; D is uncertain. Between the trimmed V and J ends, which lost 5 bases and 5 bases, there was a span of 18 bases. CDR1 and CDR2 (germline): SEHNR, FQNEAQ (reference sequence). The CDR3 is made up of 15 amino acids. The CDR3 sequence: CASSQRLQVLETQYF. For the CDR3, the DNA is TGTGCCAGCAGCCAACGCCTTCAGGTTTTGGAGACCCAGTACTTC.

The CDR3 region is CASRGGTRSYTF. The CDR3 coding sequence is TGTGCCAGCAGAGGCGGGACAAGGTCCTACACCTTC. The genes are TRBV2 and TRBJ1-2; a weak D match, TRBD1 (6 bases). In germline, CDR1 is SNHLY, CDR2 FYNNEI. The CDR3 runs to 12 residues. V gave up 6 bases and J gave up 10 bases, with 15 bases separating them.

This clonotype has a single count. J is TRBJ2-5 and V is TRBV20-1; D could derive from TRBD1 or TRBD2 (6 bases each). Germline lookup yields CDR1 DFQATT and CDR2 SNEGSKA (reference sequence). V lost 5 bases to trimming and J lost 5 bases, with 15 bases between them. This CDR3 has 13 residues. CDR3 sequence: CSALRRGEETQYF. The CDR3 nucleotides are TGCAGTGCTCTACGGAGGGGGGAGGAGACCCAGTACTTC.

This clonotype was observed once. Being one base from a much bigger clone, this may be a read error. In DNA form, the CDR3 reads TGTGCCACCGGCCAGCGGGACCAAGAGACCCAGTACTTC. Amino acid sequence: CATGQRDQETQYF. The rearrangement uses TRBV24-1 and TRBJ2-5; possibly TRBD2 for D (6 bases). The CDR3 has 13 residues. V shed 9 bases and J shed 0 bases, with 10 bases lying between them. The germline gives CDR1 KGHDR, CDR2 SFDVKD.

V gene TRBV2 combines with J gene TRBJ1-5, with TRBD1 identical over 7 bases. The CDR3 is 16 amino acids. Germline CDR1 and CDR2: SNHLY and FYNNEI. The trim removed 5 bases at V and 2 bases at J, leaving 9 bases unmatched. CDR3 residues: CASSSHQGEGNQPQHF. The CDR3 nucleotides read TGTGCCAGCAGTTCGCACCAGGGGGAAGGCAATCAGCCCCAGCATTTT. Based on the CDR3 plus reference TRBV2 and TRBJ1-5, the full variable domain is EPEVTQTPSHQVTQMGQEVILRCVPISNHLYFYWYRQILGQKVEFLVSFYNNEISEKSEIFDDQFSVERPDGSNFTLKIRSTKLEDSAMYFCASSSHQGEGNQPQHFGDGTRLSIL.

This clonotype was observed a handful of times. It may be a read error: a sequence one base away is much more abundant. The chain employs TRBV25-1 and TRBJ1-1, with D perhaps TRBD1 (6 bases). The V end lost 3 bases, the J end lost 4 bases, and 12 bases lay between the germline ends. CDR3 length: 14 residues. Germline loops: CDR1 MGHDK, CDR2 SYGVNS. CDR3 sequence reads: CASSDLTGSTEAFF. CDR3 DNA sequence: TGTGCCAGCAGTGACCTCACAGGGAGCACTGAAGCTTTCTTT. The entire variable domain, with the rest obtained from reference TRBV25-1 and TRBJ1-1, is as follows: EADIYQTPRYLVIGTGKKITLECSQTMGHDKMYWYQQDPGMELHLIHYSYGVNSTEKGDLSSESTVSRIRTEHFPLTLESARPSHTSQYLCASSDLTGSTEAFFGQGTRLTVV.

This clonotype came up many times. The V gene is TRBV7-9, the J gene TRBJ1-1; maybe TRBD1 (6 bases). CDR1 and CDR2 from the germline V gene are SEHNR and FQNEAQ (reference sequence). The V gene lost 5 bases and the J gene lost 1 base, with 11 bases spanning the gap. The CDR3 sequence is 14 residues long. CDR3 coding DNA: TGTGCCAGCAGCATCCGGACAGAGAACACTGAAGCTTTCTTT. Amino acid sequence: CASSIRTENTEAFF.

The chain carries TRBV7-2 and TRBJ1-2; D is unclear. The CDR3 length is 15 residues. Trimming stripped 1 base from V and 6 bases from J, with 15 bases between. Germline V CDR1 and CDR2: SGHTA, FQGNSA. The DNA for the CDR3 is TGTGCCAGCAGCTTAGGGGCCACTCCTGGGAATGGCTACACCTTC. It codes for CASSLGATPGNGYTF.

The chain carries TRBV7-8 and TRBJ2-3; 10 bases agree with TRBD2. The trim removed 1 base at V and 4 bases at J, leaving 8 bases unmatched. This CDR3 comprises 17 residues. In germline, CDR1 is SGHVS, CDR2 FQNEAQ. CDR3 DNA sequence: TGTGCCAGCAGCTTAGGGTCTAGCGGGAGCGGCGCAGATACGCAGTATTTT. This gives the protein CASSLGSSGSGADTQYF.

This clonotype was observed many times. CDR3: CASSLSPGAEKIYGYTF. The CDR3 nucleotides read TGTGCCAGCAGCTTATCCCCGGGCGCCGAGAAGATCTATGGCTACACCTTC. The chain joins TRBV7-2 to TRBJ1-2; D is uncertain. Trimming stripped 2 bases from V and 4 bases from J, with 20 bases between. The CDR3 length is 17 residues. The V gene's germline CDR1 is SGHTA and CDR2 FQGNSA.

As regards this clonotype: Just one base apart from a much larger clone, this may be a read error. J is TRBJ1-2 and V is TRBV7-2; 7 positions match TRBD1. In germline, CDR1 is SGHTA, CDR2 FQGNSA. This CDR3 is built from 15 residues. Losses at the gene ends were 1 base for V and 6 bases for J; bases not matched to a gene: 8. The CDR3 region has the DNA TGTGCCAGCAGCTTAGAGGGGGCAGGGAGCCATGGCTACACCTTC. It encodes CASSLEGAGSHGYTF.

On this clonotype: An end of the junction differs from the germline gene, which may be a read error. The rearrangement joins TRBV7-2 to TRBJ1-2; 7 bases agree with TRBD1. The CDR3 is 14 amino acids. Germline assignment: CDR1 SGHTA and CDR2 FQGNSA. The CDR3 protein is CASSQEQGPIAYTF. The CDR3 DNA sequence: TGCGCCAGCAGCCAAGAACAGGGGCCCATTGCCTACACCTTC.

There are many counts of this clonotype. The chain joins TRBV29-1 to TRBJ2-6; possible D gene TRBD1, 5 bases. Germline-derived CDR1 and CDR2 are SQVTM and ANQGSEA. Trimming took 0 bases from V and 3 from J, leaving 9 bases between them. The CDR3 runs to 15 residues. CDR3 sequence reads: CSVEEQEFGANVLTF. The CDR3 DNA reads TGCAGCGTTGAAGAACAGGAATTTGGGGCCAACGTCCTGACTTTC.

J is TRBJ1-3 and V is TRBV29-1; D unclear. Trimming removed 2 bases at V and 4 bases at J, with 12 bases between. CDR3 length equals 14 residues. CDR1 is SQVTM, CDR2 ANQGSEA, per germline. The CDR3 reads CSVELGLGGNTIYF. As DNA, the CDR3 is TGCAGCGTTGAATTGGGTCTCGGCGGAAACACCATATATTTT.

The V and J genes are TRBV5-1 and TRBJ2-2; TRBD1 aligns across 7 bases. Trimming cost V 4 bases and J 4 bases; bases outside gene matches: 7. CDR3 length: 15 amino acids. CDR1 is SGHRS, CDR2 YFSETQ, per germline. This CDR3 reads CASSTGQAFTGELFF. CDR3 in DNA: TGCGCCAGCAGCACAGGACAGGCGTTCACCGGGGAGCTGTTTTTT.

The chain recombines TRBV2 with TRBJ2-6; D tentatively fits TRBD1 or TRBD2 (6 bases each). The CDR3 is 20 amino acids. V was cut by 10 bases and J by 0 bases, with 28 bases left in between. In germline, CDR1 is SNHLY, CDR2 FYNNEI. CDR3 loop: CANLPLAGDSRGSGANVLTF. The CDR3 coding sequence is TGTGCCAACTTACCACTAGCAGGGGATTCCCGTGGCTCTGGGGCCAACGTCCTGACTTTC.

A few counts support this clonotype. This sequence joins TRBV7-2 and TRBJ2-7; D ambiguous. The CDR3 has 12 residues. Trimming took off 5 bases at V and 6 bases at J, with 11 bases between the two ends. Germline V gene data show CDR1 as SGHTA and CDR2 as FQGNSA. The CDR3 nucleotides are TGTGCCAGCAGCCAAGCAAGCTCCGAGCAGTACTTC. Translated, it gives CASSQASSEQYF.

This clonotype was found many times. The rearrangement uses TRBV7-9 and TRBJ2-7; tentatively, D is TRBD1 or TRBD2 (5 bases each). V was pared by 5 bases and J by 0 bases, with 11 bases between. This CDR3 contains 14 residues. CDR1 SEHNR and CDR2 FQNEAQ come from the germline V gene (reference sequence). The CDR3: CASSVGRSSYEQYF. CDR3 coding DNA: TGTGCCAGCAGCGTGGGACGGAGCTCCTACGAGCAGTACTTC.

This clonotype appeared a few times. The gene calls are TRBV20-1 and TRBJ1-6; 9 bases align to TRBD1. This CDR3 contains 15 residues. With 5 bases clipped from V and 2 bases from J, the junction kept 4 bases outside the gene matches. The germline gives CDR1 DFQATT, CDR2 SNEGSKA (reference sequence). CDR3 residues: CSAGDRDTYNSPLHF. DNA of the CDR3: TGCAGTGCTGGGGACAGGGACACCTATAATTCACCCCTCCACTTT.

The J gene is TRBJ1-4, the V gene TRBV2; D is unresolved. Germline CDR1 reads SNHLY; CDR2 reads FYNNEI. This CDR3 is built from 15 residues. V lost 2 bases and J 8 bases, leaving 15 bases between the germline ends. The CDR3 sequence: CASSEREAAREKLFF. For the CDR3, the DNA is TGTGCCAGCAGTGAACGGGAGGCAGCTAGGGAAAAACTGTTTTTT. Complete variable domain (other parts from reference TRBV2 and TRBJ1-4): EPEVTQTPSHQVTQMGQEVILRCVPISNHLYFYWYRQILGQKVEFLVSFYNNEISEKSEIFDDQFSVERPDGSNFTLKIRSTKLEDSAMYFCASSEREAAREKLFFGSGTQLSVL.

The table lists this clonotype with a few counts. The rearrangement joins TRBV12-5 to TRBJ2-7; the match to TRBD2 covers 9 bases. The V gene's germline CDR1 is LGHNT and CDR2 FRNRAP. The CDR3 runs 15 residues. Here the CDR3 DNA reads TGTGCCAGCAGAAACCTAGCGGGGATCACCTACGAGCAGTACTTC. This translates into CASRNLAGITYEQYF.

Only a few counts were recorded for this clonotype. This sequence joins TRBV15 and TRBJ1-5; no firm D call. Germline V CDR1 and CDR2: LNHNV, YYDKDF (reference sequence). The CDR3 covers 16 residues. Deletions cut 0 bases from V and 0 bases from J, with 9 bases between. CDR3 bases: TGTGCCACCAGCAGAGATTTGGGTTTTAGCAATCAGCCCCAGCATTTT. Translating it yields CATSRDLGFSNQPQHF.